This record concerns one TCR beta chain sequence. Using immunoSEQ multiplex PCR, the repertoire was profiled, and TCRdb retains in-frame clones only, with some absent. Here the sample spans approximately 380,000 clones, approximately 93% being singletons. V was clipped by 3 bases and J by 4 bases; unmatched bases: 3. The CDR3 loop spans 15 amino acids. Germline CDR1 and CDR2: LNHDA and SQIVND (reference sequence). Enrollees, about 18 to 90 years old, lived in 20 to 25 US areas. Donors were grouped by their self-reported clinical history. These data are taken from a study of blood T cell repertoires in COVID-19. About the research overall: There were acute and convalescent COVID-19 samples, and they came from the United States, Italy and Spain. T cells, B-cell-depleted T cells, or PBMCs provided the cDNA or gDNA that served as material.

Material: PBMCs or T cells enriched from blood (not recorded which). The sequence was collected from a woman aged 40 to 50 who had been exposed to COVID-19. The V gene is TRBV19, the J gene TRBJ1-5, with 10 bases identical to TRBD1. The CDR3 DNA reads as TGTGCCAGTAGTATTGAGGACAGGGGGAATCAGCCCCAGCATTTT. This gives the protein CASSIEDRGNQPQHF.